The source of this T cell receptor beta chain is a study of Ad26.COV2.S vaccination and SARS-CoV-2 variants (dated by TCRdb to 2020 to 2022). With respect to the entire study: Donors in the vaccine arm were drawn from COV1001, a multicentre, randomized, double-blind, placebo-controlled phase I-IIa trial testing Ad26.COV2.S in healthy adults. Ad26.COV2.S was given intramuscularly at 5x10^10 or 1x10^11 viral particles, as a single shot or as two shots 56 days apart. The TCR-sequenced set comprised about 32 samples: some 20 Ad26.COV2.S vaccine recipients, 5 placebo recipients and 8 SARS-CoV-2 convalescent individuals. Participants in the trial were split at random into five groups of five each, receiving low-dose or high-dose Ad26.COV2.S once or twice, or else placebo on both occasions. Investigators remained blinded to trial group allocation during experiments and outcome assessment. TCRbeta repertoire sequencing served as the tool for gauging how specific and how broad the SARS-CoV-2-reactive T cell receptors were following Ad26.COV2.S vaccination. The research as a whole found: Vaccine and placebo recipients had comparable non-spike TCR breadth, which fits with the vaccine containing only spike. According to the authors, total T cell responses may have been underestimated by the TCR breadth and depth analyses. Ad26.COV2.S recipients had higher spike-specific TCR breadth than placebo recipients (P = 0.0014). The study lacked the statistical power to compare responses across vaccine doses or regimens. After vaccination, spike-specific CD8+ and CD4+ T cell responses were reported to show substantial breadth.

Comments on this clone: Its antigen remains unidentified. Per-base quality was not reported, and no clone a single base away is much larger than it.

TCRbeta CDR3 regions were sequenced with the immunoSEQ Assay. After extraction, genomic DNA underwent amplification by bias-controlled multiplex PCR, followed by high-throughput sequencing. Concerning the study's data processing: To quantify the absolute abundance of every unique TCRbeta CDR3 region, sequences were collapsed and filtered. T cell fraction was estimated by normalizing TCRbeta template counts to usable DNA, which was measured by amplifying reference genes present in all nucleated cells. Repertoire TCRs were annotated as SARS-CoV-2-specific when V gene, CDR3 amino acid sequence and J gene were exactly matched to a known reactive TCR set. The reference SARS-CoV-2 TCR set came from MIRA and was filtered for enrichment in COVID-19-positive ImmuneCODE repertoires, removing public or cross-reactive TCRs. Based on the MIRA antigens, annotated TCRs were further analysed at the level of specific ORF or position within ORF. Breadth was defined as the number of annotated unique rearrangements divided by the total number of unique productive rearrangements, and depth was defined as the summed frequency of the annotated unique rearrangements. Two-sided Wilcoxon rank-sum tests were applied when comparing TCR breadth between groups. TCRdb's version of the immuneACCESS table is confined to in-frame rearrangements and falls short of the full clone set. An unresolved V gene accounts for under half of the shortfall where checked; the remainder is of unknown origin. The V and J calls and clone size were taken over from that table, and D and trimming were inferred from the DNA. The sample table contains approximately 480,000 clones; only one count was recorded for 70% to 90% of them. The ten most abundant clones make up roughly 12% of the sample.

The sample's treatment or condition label, in plain terms: some 20 received Ad26.COV2.S at low or high dose, single or two shots; about 5 received placebo; per-sample allocation not given. For vaccine and placebo recipients, repertoires were sequenced using samples collected on day 63 after the first injection. In Cohort 1b, about 27 adults aged 18-55 years were enrolled at a single site in Boston, USA, between 29 July and 7 August 2020. Ad26.COV2.S consisted of a replication-incompetent adenovirus type 26 vector by which a prefusion-stabilized SARS-CoV-2 spike protein from the original Wuhan strain was expressed. CDR1 and CDR2, looked up from the germline V gene, are ENHRY and SYGVKD. The CDR3, from cysteine to phenylalanine, totals 15 residues. Only the CDR3 region is kept as DNA, spanning 45 bases read in frame from base 1. Unmatched junction bases come to 11, with V trimmed by 6 bases and J by 4 bases.

Recombination joined TRBV10-3 with TRBJ2-7, and 8 junctional nucleotides match TRBD2. The sequence was collected from a person aged 18 to 65 who received the Ad26.COV2.S COVID-19 vaccine or a placebo. The sample here was peripheral blood, taken in a trial of Ad26.COV2.S vaccine versus placebo. The nucleotide sequence is given as TGTGCCATCAGGGGAAAAGCGGGAGTGTGGTACGAGCAGTACTTC. The encoded protein is CAIRGKAGVWYEQYF.